One and the same sample provided the 8 T cell receptor beta chains below, sequenced in a study of T-cell reconstitution after alpha-beta-depleted transplantation in children. The library targeted TCRbeta and was prepared with unique molecular identifiers. TCRdb re-called the PCR reads through MiXCR, storing one row per CDR3 protein. The data show under 250,000 distinct CDR3 sequences, 24% seen once. The sequencing used PBMCs, mostly from graft donor cells, collected 360 days after TCRalphabeta/CD19-depleted stem cell transplant. Receptor source: a female patient aged 2-9 years who had a stem cell transplant for congenital amegakaryocytic thrombocytopenia, so the T cells may come from the graft donor.

V and J are TRBV5-6 and TRBJ2-7; maybe TRBD1 (6 bases). CDR3 length: 17 residues. Germline V lookup: CDR1 SGHDT, CDR2 YYEEEE. Trimming shortened V by 2 bases and J by 2 bases, and 20 bases separated the two germline ends. The CDR3 DNA reads TGTGCCAGCAGCTTCTCTGGGGACACCTTATTTCCCTACGAGCAGTACTTC. Its translation: CASSFSGDTLFPYEQYF.

There are many counts of this clonotype. The chain uses TRBV11-1 and TRBJ2-3; 7 bases line up with TRBD1. Germline V lookup: CDR1 SGHAT, CDR2 FQDESV (reference sequence). The CDR3 totals 18 residues. The trim removed 5 bases at V and 4 bases at J, leaving 18 bases unmatched. CDR3 amino acids: CASSDRQGYLTDSDTQYF. CDR3 DNA sequence: TGTGCCAGCAGCGACCGACAGGGCTATCTTACCGATTCAGATACGCAGTATTTT.

The chain has TRBV12-3 or TRBV12-4 and TRBJ1-3, with D unresolved. With 6 bases removed from V and 0 bases from J, the gap between germline ends came to 15 bases. The CDR3 is made up of 16 amino acids. The CDR3 coding sequence is TGTGCCAGCAGCCCCCCGGACGGGTTCTCTGGAAACACCATATATTTT. This translates into CASSPPDGFSGNTIYF.

This clonotype occurred a few times. The V call is TRBV6-1, the J call TRBJ2-4, with a tentative D call TRBD1 (6 bases). Deletions cut 3 bases from V and 2 bases from J, with 8 bases between. This CDR3 is 14 amino acids long. CDR1 is MNHNS, CDR2 SASEGT, per germline. DNA of the CDR3: TGTGCCAGCAGTGACCAGGGGACCAAAAACATTCAGTACTTC. It translates to CASSDQGTKNIQYF.

This clonotype has more than one count but fewer than ten. This chain links TRBV5-1 with TRBJ2-2; D might be TRBD2 (5 bases). Germline values: CDR1 SGHRS, CDR2 YFSETQ. Between the trimmed V and J ends, which lost 4 bases and 0 bases, there was a span of 7 bases. The CDR3 runs to 14 residues. CDR3 loop: CASSPEANTGELFF. The DNA for the CDR3 is TGCGCCAGCAGCCCGGAGGCGAACACCGGGGAGCTGTTTTTT.

V usage is TRBV5-1 and J usage is TRBJ2-1; 8 bases match TRBD1. This CDR3 has 18 amino acids. Unmatched junction bases numbered 16, after V lost 1 base and J lost 7 bases. The germline V gene has CDR1 SGHRS and CDR2 YFSETQ. CDR3 nucleotides: TGCGCCAGCAGCTTGCGACCGACAGGGGATCGATTTAGGAATGAGCAGTTCTTC. The encoded protein is CASSLRPTGDRFRNEQFF.

V is TRBV20-1 and J is TRBJ2-7, with TRBD2 matching over 8 bases. The CDR3 covers 15 residues. Germline CDR1 reads DFQATT; CDR2 reads SNEGSKA (reference sequence). J gave up 0 bases and V 3 bases, and 7 bases lay outside the gene matches. CDR3 in amino acids: CSASGGATGSYEQYF. CDR3 in DNA: TGCAGTGCTAGCGGGGGGGCAACAGGCTCCTACGAGCAGTACTTC.

This clonotype came up a few times. The chain couples TRBV5-1 to TRBJ2-2, with D possibly matching TRBD1 (6 bases). Between the trimmed V and J ends, which lost 4 bases and 6 bases, there was a span of 10 bases. Per the germline V gene, CDR1 is SGHRS and CDR2 is YFSETQ. The CDR3 extends over 13 amino acids. The CDR3 here is CASSARGPGELFF. In DNA, the CDR3 is TGCGCCAGCAGCGCCAGGGGTCCCGGGGAGCTGTTTTTT.